This TCR beta chain stems from a study of blood T cells in healthy people across ages (dated by TCRdb to 2013 to 2016). General notes on the study: In model experiments, template switching captured about one uniquely barcoded TCR beta cDNA molecule for every two T cells. Two additional independent replicas of 1 million unique cDNA reads from the same blood draw were analyzed for two donors (one aged 18 to 30 and one aged 80 or older). To avoid experimental bias, donors of different ages were randomly spread across the sequencing lanes. The donors were divided into four age groups: young (average around 16 years), middle-aged (about 40), aged (under 70) and long-lived (roughly 86). The study measured age-related changes in TCR beta repertoire diversity using deep sequencing normalized with unique cDNA molecular identifiers.

CDR1 and CDR2 are read off the germline V gene as MDHEN and SYDVKM. The junction carries 16 bases between V and J, which are trimmed by 5 bases and 3 bases respectively. Including the terminal cysteine and phenylalanine, the CDR3 comprises 15 residues. Just the 45-base CDR3 DNA is kept, in frame starting at base 1. Regarding this clonotype: There is no known antigen for this receptor. No much larger clone is present one base from it, and per-base qualities are unavailable.

What the authors observed across the whole study: Observed TCR beta diversity correlated strongly with the percentage of naive T cells measured by flow cytometry. Compared with the aged group, more naive CD4+ T cells, fewer expanded clones and increased TCR diversity were shown by the long-lived group, suggesting age selection. As age increased, observed TCR beta diversity per million T cells dropped in a roughly linear way, and a significant reduction was already evident by age 40. Estimates of total diversity from one million sequenced T cells were regarded as lower bounds and underestimates. Because donor CMV infection status was unknown, age-related changes in expanded clonotypes were potentially confounded. Bulk unsorted PBMC profiling prevented conclusive comparison of naive and antigen-experienced compartments.

Systemically healthy Caucasian individuals from Russia, 39 in total and aged about 6 to 90 years, were included as donors. About 10 milliliters of peripheral blood were drawn from each donor into EDTA-treated Vacutainer tubes. Ficoll-Paque density-gradient centrifugation was used to isolate PBMCs, with at least 6 million obtained per sample. Trizol reagent was used to extract total RNA from PBMCs, with at least 5 micrograms per sample. For every donor, an aliquot of PBMCs went through flow cytometry to measure the percentages of naive CD45RAhigh/CD27high T cells. Library creation used 5' RACE. Sequencing was performed on an Illumina HiSeq 2500. A second PCR of about 7 to 12 cycles was run with a J-beta primer mix and a sample-barcoded 5' primer. Each TCR beta cDNA molecule received a unique molecular identifier from a template-switch 5' adaptor carrying 12 random nucleotides. Each sample yielded at least 2.5 million CDR3-containing paired-end reads. First-strand cDNA synthesis was performed from all RNA using the Mint cDNA synthesis kit, with priming by a TRBC-specific oligonucleotide. Following uracil-DNA glycosylase treatment, a first 18-cycle PCR with universal primers M1SS and BC2_uni_R was performed on all cDNA. The authors' pipeline ran thus. For normalization, 1 million high-quality reads, each with a distinct molecular identifier, were randomly selected from each sample. Instead of being binned into consensus sequences, reads that shared molecular identifiers were thrown out. MiTCR, set to a Q25 quality threshold and the strictest error-elimination algorithm, was used for CDR3 identification, clonotype clustering and error correction. A nonparametric unseen species model with Euler transformation was used to estimate a lower bound on total TCR beta diversity. TCRdb handled the public reads itself, with Q25 trimming in fastp and clone calling in MiXCR, and kept productive beta chains. Rows with a matching CDR3 protein are joined into one entry that keeps the most common DNA and genes. The V and J calls and clone size are TCRdb's, not the authors'. The sample profile shows about 580,000 distinct CDR3 sequences; 40% to 55% of them were found once. Approximately 23% of the sample comes from the top ten.

The receptor's source is an elderly man in good health. Sample: blood. The rearrangement combines TRBV28 with TRBJ1-2; the D segment could be TRBD1, given 5 matching bases. The CDR3 corresponds to CASSVRQGNYYGYTF. The DNA sequence follows: TGTGCCAGCAGTGTTCGGCAGGGAAACTACTATGGCTACACCTTC.